This T cell receptor beta chain was identified in a study of blood T cell repertoires in COVID-19. Trimming removed 2 bases from V and 7 bases from J, with 5 bases in between. The germline V gene encodes CDR1 LGHDT and CDR2 YNNKEL (reference sequence). The CDR3 runs to 11 residues. Repertoires were generated with immunoSEQ multiplex PCR, while TCRdb's copy carries only in-frame clones and drops some. The table shows around 250,000 clones, with 86% occurring only once. The sample taken for sequencing was peripheral blood. The clonotype was recovered from a man older than 75 with acute or convalescent COVID-19. The chain employs TRBV3-1 (or the pseudogene TRBV3-2) and TRBJ1-2; D not resolved. The CDR3 here is CASSQNRGYTF. The CDR3 DNA follows: TGTGCCAGCAGCCAAAATCGTGGCTACACCTTC.